Each of the 2 T cell receptor beta chains below was sequenced from the same sample in a study of PD-1 blockade in classical Hodgkin lymphoma. Each patient's relapse followed autologous stem cell transplantation, and brentuximab vedotin exposure varied. Using immunoSEQ multiplex PCR, the repertoire was profiled, and TCRdb retains in-frame clones only, with some absent. The table shows around 100,000 clones, with 80% to 90% occurring only once. The material was peripheral blood mononuclear cells (PBMCs), obtained before the second cycle of nivolumab. The origin of the receptors is a human donor with classical Hodgkin lymphoma.

The rearrangement uses TRBV10-3 and TRBJ2-7; the D call may be TRBD1 or TRBD2 (6 bases each). This CDR3 spans 14 amino acids. Per the germline V gene, CDR1 is ENHRY and CDR2 is SYGVKD. Trimming pared 0 bases from V and 6 bases from J, leaving 12 bases between. This CDR3 is CAISESNTGAEQYF. The CDR3 DNA is TGTGCCATCAGTGAGTCGAATACGGGGGCCGAGCAGTACTTC.

This chain links TRBV27 with TRBJ2-7, with 15 positions matching TRBD2. Germline V gives CDR1 MNHEY, CDR2 SMNVEV (reference sequence). This CDR3 contains 16 residues. The V segment lost 2 bases and the J segment 4 bases; nucleotides outside the gene matches: 3. The CDR3 is CASSLGTSGGMYEQYF. The CDR3 DNA reads TGTGCCAGCAGTTTAGGGACTAGCGGGGGGATGTACGAGCAGTACTTC.